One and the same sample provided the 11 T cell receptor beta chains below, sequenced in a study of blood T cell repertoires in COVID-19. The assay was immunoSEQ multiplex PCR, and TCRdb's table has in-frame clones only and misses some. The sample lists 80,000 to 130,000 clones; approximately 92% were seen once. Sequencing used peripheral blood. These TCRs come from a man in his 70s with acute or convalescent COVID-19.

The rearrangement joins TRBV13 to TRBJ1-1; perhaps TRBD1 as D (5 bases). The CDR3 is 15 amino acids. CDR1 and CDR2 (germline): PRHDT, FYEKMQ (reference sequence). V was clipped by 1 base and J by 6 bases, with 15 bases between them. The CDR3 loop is CASSLERGGDPEAFF. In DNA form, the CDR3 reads TGTGCCAGCAGCTTAGAGCGGGGGGGTGACCCTGAAGCTTTCTTT.

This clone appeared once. The CDR3 DNA sequence: TGTGCCAGCAGCTTCCCGGGACACCTCTACGAGCAGTACTTC. This gives the protein CASSFPGHLYEQYF. The chain links TRBV5-5 to TRBJ2-7, with D possibly TRBD1 on 6 matching bases. From germline, CDR1 is SGHKS and CDR2 YYEKEE (reference sequence). V shed 2 bases and J shed 3 bases, with 12 bases lying between them. The CDR3 is 14 amino acids.

CDR3 sequence (DNA): TGTGCCAGCAGTTCCCCGGGACAGGGAAGGGGCTACACCTTC. Its protein product is CASSSPGQGRGYTF. The chain couples TRBV27 to TRBJ1-2, with TRBD1 identical over 9 bases. Germline CDR1 MNHEY, CDR2 SMNVEV (reference sequence). J was trimmed by 8 bases and V by 4 bases; bases with no gene match: 8. The CDR3 is made up of 14 amino acids.

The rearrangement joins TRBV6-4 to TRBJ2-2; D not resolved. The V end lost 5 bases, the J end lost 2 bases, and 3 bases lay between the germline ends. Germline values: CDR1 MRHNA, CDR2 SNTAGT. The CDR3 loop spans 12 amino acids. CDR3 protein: CASSTNTGELFF. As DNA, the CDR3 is TGTGCCAGCAGTACTAACACCGGGGAGCTGTTTTTT.

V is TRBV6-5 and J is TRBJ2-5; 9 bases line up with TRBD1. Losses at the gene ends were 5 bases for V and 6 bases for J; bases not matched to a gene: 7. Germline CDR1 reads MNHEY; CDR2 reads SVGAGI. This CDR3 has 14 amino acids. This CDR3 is CASSPGQGGKTQYF. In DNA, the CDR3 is TGTGCCAGCAGTCCGGGACAGGGAGGGAAGACCCAGTACTTC.

In DNA form, the CDR3 reads TGTGCCAGCAGCCAGGGAGGCTATCTAGCCAAAAACATTCAGTACTTC. It codes for CASSQGGYLAKNIQYF. The V and J genes are TRBV5-4 and TRBJ2-4, with a weak D call TRBD2 (6 bases). V lost 4 bases to trimming and J lost 0 bases, with 14 bases between them. Per the germline V gene, CDR1 is SGHNT and CDR2 is YYREEE (reference sequence). The CDR3 is 16 amino acids.

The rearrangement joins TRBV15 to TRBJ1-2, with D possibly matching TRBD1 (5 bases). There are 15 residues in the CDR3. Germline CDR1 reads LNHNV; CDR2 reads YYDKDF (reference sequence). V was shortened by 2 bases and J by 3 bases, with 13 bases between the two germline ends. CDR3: CATSRRTQGYYGYTF. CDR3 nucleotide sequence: TGTGCCACCAGCAGACGGACGCAGGGATACTATGGCTACACCTTC.

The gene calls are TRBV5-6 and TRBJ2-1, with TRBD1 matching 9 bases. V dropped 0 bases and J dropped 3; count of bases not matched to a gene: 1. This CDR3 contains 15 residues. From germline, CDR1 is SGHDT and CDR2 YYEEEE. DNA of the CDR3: TGTGCCAGCAGCTTGGGGACAGGGGACTACAATGAGCAGTTCTTC. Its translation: CASSLGTGDYNEQFF.

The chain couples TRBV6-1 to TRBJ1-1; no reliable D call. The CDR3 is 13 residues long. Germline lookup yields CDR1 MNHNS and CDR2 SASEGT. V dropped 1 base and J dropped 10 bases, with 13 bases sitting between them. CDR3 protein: CASSEGHLQRAFF. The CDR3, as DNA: TGTGCCAGCAGTGAAGGACACCTACAAAGAGCTTTCTTT.

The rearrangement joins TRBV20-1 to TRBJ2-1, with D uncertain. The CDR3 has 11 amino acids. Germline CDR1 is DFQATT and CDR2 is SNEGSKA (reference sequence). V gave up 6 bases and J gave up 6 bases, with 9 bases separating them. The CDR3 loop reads CSASAGNEQFF. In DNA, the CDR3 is TGCAGTGCCTCCGCCGGCAATGAGCAGTTCTTC.

This chain's CDR3 is CASSHAHRGQNSPLHF. The CDR3, as DNA: TGTGCCAGCAGCCACGCCCACAGGGGACAAAATTCACCCCTCCACTTT. This chain connects TRBV3-1 (or the pseudogene TRBV3-2) to TRBJ1-6; 7 bases are a match to TRBD1. The CDR3 length is 16 residues. V lost 3 bases to trimming and J lost 7 bases; unmatched junction nucleotides: 9. Germline CDR1 LGHDT, CDR2 YNNKEL (reference sequence).